The entry below gives a single T cell receptor (beta chain) sequence along with its context. This clonotype was observed a handful of times. Its antigen has not been determined. Base qualities are not recorded, but no much larger clone differs from it by a single base. The data are from a study of patients and donors after allogeneic stem cell transplantation (dated by TCRdb to the early 2020s). Measured from the cysteine to the phenylalanine, the CDR3 is 15 residues long. The only DNA kept is the CDR3, 45 bases in frame from the first base. As encoded in the germline V gene, CDR1 is ENHRY while CDR2 is SYGVKD. V and J are truncated by 4 bases and 0 bases respectively, leaving an intervening sequence of 9 bases. The library was obtained by RT-PCR. Sequenced using a NextSeq 550. Starting from the raw public reads, TCRdb applied fastp trimming at Q25, assembled clones with MiXCR and retained in-frame beta chains. Identical CDR3 proteins give one entry, which carries the most common genes and DNA. For this sample there are roughly 960,000 distinct CDR3 sequences; roughly 18% appear just once. 6% of the sample is taken by the ten largest.

This chain is built from TRBV10-3 and TRBJ1-4; no D gene call is confident. Material for sequencing was blood, either unsorted or a sorted T cell fraction (not recorded which). The origin of this receptor is a human donor who was either an allogeneic HSCT recipient or a stem cell or donor lymphocyte infusion donor (not recorded which). It is not recorded whose cells these are; they may come from a transplant donor. Here the CDR3 is given as CAISAGVATNEKLFF. DNA sequence: TGTGCCATCAGTGCGGGAGTTGCAACTAATGAAAAACTGTTTTTT.